The 8 T cell receptor beta chains given below trace back to one sample, sequenced in a study of long-term antiretroviral therapy in people with HIV. Survey-level immunoSEQ v3.0 assays were run. This table comes from immunoSEQ multiplex PCR, and its TCRdb copy is limited to in-frame clones, with some not included. This table holds tens of thousands of clones, less than 85% found once. This specimen consisted of unsorted PBMCs, obtained about 2.4 years after starting antiretroviral therapy. These receptor sequences come from a man between 35 and 55 years old with HIV.

This rearrangement joins TRBV9 to TRBJ2-1, with D perhaps TRBD1 or TRBD2 (7 bases each). CDR1 SGDLS and CDR2 YYNGEE come from the germline V gene. This CDR3 has 14 amino acids. V shed 1 base and J shed 5 bases, with 10 bases lying between them. In DNA form, the CDR3 reads TGTGCCAGCAGCGTACCAGGGGGGGACAATGAGCAGTTCTTC. It translates to CASSVPGGDNEQFF.

V gene TRBV19 combines with J gene TRBJ1-5; D is unresolved. Trimming shortened V by 3 bases and J by 2 bases, and 14 bases separated the two germline ends. The CDR3 runs 16 residues. The germline V gene encodes CDR1 LNHDA and CDR2 SQIVND (reference sequence). In nucleotides, the CDR3 is TGTGCCAGTAGTATTGGTCAGCCGAGGGGCAATCAGCCCCAGCATTTT. Protein product: CASSIGQPRGNQPQHF.

The chain couples TRBV6-4 to TRBJ2-1, with unresolved D. This CDR3 has 15 residues. V lost 0 bases and J lost 5, with 11 bases in between. Germline V gene data show CDR1 as MRHNA and CDR2 as SNTAGT. The CDR3: CASSDSRGWNNEQFF. The CDR3 coding sequence is TGTGCCAGCAGTGACTCTAGAGGTTGGAACAATGAGCAGTTCTTC.

The chain joins TRBV6-1 to TRBJ2-7; D tentatively reads TRBD1 or TRBD2 (6 bases each). CDR1 MNHNS and CDR2 SASEGT come from the germline V gene. V was clipped by 2 bases and J by 7 bases, with 9 bases between them. The CDR3 length is 12 residues. The chain's CDR3 is CASSEWGAEQYF. The DNA for the CDR3 is TGTGCCAGCAGTGAATGGGGGGCTGAGCAGTACTTC.

The chain combines TRBV20-1 with TRBJ1-2; D unresolved. This CDR3 is 8 amino acids long. Germline V gene sequence: CDR1 DFQATT, CDR2 SNEGSKA (reference sequence). The germline V and J ends were trimmed by 4 bases and 13 bases, with 7 bases remaining between them. CDR3 amino acids: CSATPTTF. CDR3 in DNA: TGCAGTGCTACGCCGACCACCTTC.

The gene calls are TRBV14 and TRBJ2-3, with D uncertain. The germline V gene encodes CDR1 SGHDN and CDR2 FVKESK. The CDR3 has 14 residues. The ends were cut back, 0 bases at V and 0 bases at J, with 4 bases in the middle. CDR3 region: CASSQDTSTDTQYF. The CDR3 DNA is TGTGCCAGCAGCCAAGACACTAGCACAGATACGCAGTATTTT.

This clone was counted between two and nine times. The rearrangement uses TRBV9 and TRBJ1-5; D call uncertain. This CDR3 comprises 14 residues. CDR1 is SGDLS, CDR2 YYNGEE, per germline. Trimming shortened V by 6 bases and J by 7 bases, and 17 bases separated the two germline ends. The CDR3 protein is CASNPSWGSQPQHF. The CDR3 bases are TGTGCCAGCAACCCCAGTTGGGGTTCGCAGCCCCAGCATTTT.

This clone was found a few times. The V gene is TRBV28, the J gene TRBJ1-5; D call uncertain. Per the germline V gene, CDR1 is MDHEN and CDR2 is SYDVKM. The germline V and J ends were trimmed by 4 bases and 3 bases, with 10 bases remaining between them. The CDR3 runs to 14 residues. CDR3 sequence (DNA): TGTGCCAGCAGTTCAAGTCTGCCCAATCAGCCCCAGCATTTT. Encoded protein: CASSSSLPNQPQHF.